This is a list of T cell receptor beta chains from one sample in a study of glioma-infiltrating T cells after dendritic cell vaccination. Assay: immunoSEQ multiplex PCR; the TCRdb copy retains only in-frame clones and omits some. The sample gives about 58,000 clones, roughly 80% of which show up once; roughly 14% is in the top ten. This specimen was blood, taken after dendritic cell vaccination. Every receptor here comes from a human donor with glioblastoma. Both conserved end residues are part of each CDR3. Fields, in order: D gene, V gene, clone size, J gene, CDR3 protein, CDR3 DNA. D genes are given only for firm matches. Clone size appears in some rows only: once, few, many, or a class for an expanded clone.

.	TRBV7-2	.	TRBJ1-1	CASSLVTANTEAFF	TGTGCCAGCAGCTTAGTGACAGCGAACACTGAAGCTTTCTTT
TRBD2	TRBV27	.	TRBJ2-1	CASKRTGLRDPSEQFF	TGTGCCAGCAAGCGCACGGGACTACGTGATCCCAGTGAGCAGTTCTTC
.	TRBV6-6	.	TRBJ1-2	CASSYSRDKEGYTF	TGTGCCAGCAGTTACTCCAGGGACAAGGAAGGCTACACCTTC
.	TRBV9	.	TRBJ2-7	CASSVESAGPYEQYF	TGTGCCAGCAGCGTAGAATCGGCGGGGCCCTACGAGCAGTACTTC
.	TRBV16	once	TRBJ1-2	CASSQSSSGGDYGYTF	TGTGCCAGCAGCCAATCGAGTTCTGGGGGCGACTATGGCTACACCTTC
TRBD1	TRBV30	.	TRBJ1-1	CAWSSPGQPNTEAFF	TGTGCCTGGAGTTCTCCGGGACAGCCGAACACTGAAGCTTTCTTT
TRBD1	TRBV27	few	TRBJ1-2	CASSFTLGTGENDGYTF	TGTGCCAGCAGTTTTACGTTAGGAACAGGGGAGAATGATGGCTACACCTTC
.	TRBV5-4	.	TRBJ2-6	CASSFQAVLGGVLTF	TGTGCCAGCAGCTTTCAGGCGGTCCTGGGGGGCGTCCTGACTTTC
TRBD2	TRBV7-3	.	TRBJ2-2	CASSLAGGPSGELFF	TGTGCCAGCAGCTTAGCGGGGGGGCCGAGCGGGGAGCTGTTTTTT
.	TRBV6-6	.	TRBJ2-5	CASSYAGLETQYF	TGTGCCAGCAGTTACGCAGGGCTCGAGACCCAGTACTTC
TRBD1	TRBV19	.	TRBJ2-7	CASSIWSPRTGFYEQYF	TGTGCCAGTAGTATCTGGTCCCCCCGGACAGGGTTCTACGAGCAGTACTTC
.	TRBV30	.	TRBJ1-3	CAWSAGALNTIYF	TGTGCCTGGAGTGCTGGGGCTCTCAACACCATATATTTT
TRBD2	TRBV5-5	once	TRBJ2-3	CASSLLAGADTQYF	TGTGCCAGCAGCTTACTAGCGGGGGCAGATACGCAGTATTTT
.	TRBV5-1	once	TRBJ2-3	CASSLTPADYTDTQYF	TGCGCCAGCAGCCTCACCCCTGCGGACTATACAGATACGCAGTATTTT
TRBD1	TRBV19	.	TRBJ1-2	CASRRRGFGQGADYGYTF	TGTGCCAGTAGAAGGCGGGGGTTTGGACAGGGGGCGGACTATGGCTACACCTTC
.	TRBV13	.	TRBJ1-5	CASSLRGQPQHF	TGTGCCAGCAGTTTACGGGGTCAGCCCCAGCATTTT
TRBD2	TRBV2	.	TRBJ2-3	CASSRLAGTDTQYF	TGTGCCAGCTCCCGACTAGCGGGCACAGATACGCAGTATTTT
.	TRBV7-2	once	TRBJ1-1	CASSFDSHNTEAFF	TGTGCCAGCAGCTTTGACAGCCATAACACTGAAGCTTTCTTT
.	TRBV4-1	.	TRBJ1-1	CASSQAARGEAFF	TGCGCCAGCAGCCAAGCGGCTAGAGGTGAAGCTTTCTTT
TRBD1	TRBV9	.	TRBJ1-1	CASSSQGVSGTEAFF	TGTGCCAGCAGCTCCCAGGGGGTCTCGGGGACTGAAGCTTTCTTT
.	TRBV27	.	TRBJ1-2	CASSQGQFGLSNYGYTF	TGTGCCAGCAGTCAGGGACAATTCGGGTTGTCTAACTATGGCTACACCTTC
TRBD2	TRBV5-6	.	TRBJ2-7	CASSPPGGLRAIYEQYF	TGTGCCAGCAGCCCGCCGGGAGGGCTCCGGGCGATCTACGAGCAGTACTTC